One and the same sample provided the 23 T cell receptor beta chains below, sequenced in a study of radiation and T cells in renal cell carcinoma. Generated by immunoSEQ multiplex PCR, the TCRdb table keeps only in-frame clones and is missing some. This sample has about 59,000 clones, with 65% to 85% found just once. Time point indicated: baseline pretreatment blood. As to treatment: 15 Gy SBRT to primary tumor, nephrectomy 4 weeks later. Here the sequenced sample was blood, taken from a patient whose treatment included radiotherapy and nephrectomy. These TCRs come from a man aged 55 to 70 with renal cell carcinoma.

CDR3 bases: TGTGCCAGCAACCAAATGTTAGCGTCGGCAGATACGCAGTATTTT. Amino acid sequence: CASNQMLASADTQYF. V is TRBV27 and J is TRBJ2-3; D possibly corresponds to TRBD2 (5 bases). Germline CDR1 MNHEY, CDR2 SMNVEV (reference sequence). This CDR3 spans 15 amino acids. Deletions cut 7 bases from V and 4 bases from J, with 18 bases between.

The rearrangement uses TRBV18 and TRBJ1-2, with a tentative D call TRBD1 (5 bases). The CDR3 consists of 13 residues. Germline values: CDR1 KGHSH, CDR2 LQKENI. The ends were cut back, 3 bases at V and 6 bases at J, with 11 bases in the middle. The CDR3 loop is CASSPRGEDGYTF. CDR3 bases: TGTGCCAGCTCACCGCGAGGGGAGGATGGCTACACCTTC.

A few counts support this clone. The chain's CDR3 is CASSAGHGSTYEQYF. DNA for the CDR3: TGTGCCAGCAGTGCTGGACACGGATCCACCTACGAGCAGTACTTC. This sequence joins TRBV6-1 and TRBJ2-7; tentatively, D is TRBD1 (5 bases). Per germline, CDR1 MNHNS and CDR2 SASEGT. V lost 4 bases and J 2 bases, leaving 15 bases between the germline ends. CDR3 length equals 15 residues.

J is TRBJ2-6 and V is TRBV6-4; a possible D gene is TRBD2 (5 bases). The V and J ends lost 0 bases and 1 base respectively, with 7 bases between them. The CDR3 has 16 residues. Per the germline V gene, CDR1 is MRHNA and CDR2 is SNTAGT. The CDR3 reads CASSDSRGSGANVLTF. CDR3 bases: TGTGCCAGCAGTGACTCAAGAGGGTCTGGGGCCAACGTCCTGACTTTC.

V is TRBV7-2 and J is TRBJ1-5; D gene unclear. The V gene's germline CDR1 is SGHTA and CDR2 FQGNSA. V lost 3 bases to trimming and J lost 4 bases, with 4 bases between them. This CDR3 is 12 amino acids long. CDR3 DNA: TGTGCCAGCAGCTTGGCGAATCAGCCCCAGCATTTT. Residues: CASSLANQPQHF. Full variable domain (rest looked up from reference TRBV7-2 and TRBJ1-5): GAGVSQSPSNKVTEKGKDVELRCDPISGHTALYWYRQSLGQGLEFLIYFQGNSAPDKSGLPSDRFSAERTGGSVSTLTIQRTQQEDSAVYLCASSLANQPQHFGDGTRLSIL.

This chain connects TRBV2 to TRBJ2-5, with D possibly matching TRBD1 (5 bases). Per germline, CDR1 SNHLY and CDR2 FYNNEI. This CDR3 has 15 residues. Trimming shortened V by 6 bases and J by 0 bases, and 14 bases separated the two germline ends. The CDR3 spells CASSPDRVYQETQYF. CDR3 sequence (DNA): TGTGCCAGCAGCCCCGACAGAGTGTACCAAGAGACCCAGTACTTC.

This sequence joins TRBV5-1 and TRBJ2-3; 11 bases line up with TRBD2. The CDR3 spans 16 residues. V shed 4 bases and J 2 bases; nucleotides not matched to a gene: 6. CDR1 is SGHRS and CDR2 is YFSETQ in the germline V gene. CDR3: CASSLGLAGVTDTQYF. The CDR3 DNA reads TGCGCCAGCAGCCTAGGACTAGCGGGCGTCACAGATACGCAGTATTTT.

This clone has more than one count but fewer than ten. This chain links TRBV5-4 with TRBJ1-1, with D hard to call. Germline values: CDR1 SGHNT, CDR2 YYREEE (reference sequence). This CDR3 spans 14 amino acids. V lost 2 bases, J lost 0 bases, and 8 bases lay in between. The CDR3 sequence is CASSFFMVNTEAFF. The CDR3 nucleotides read TGTGCCAGCAGCTTTTTTATGGTGAACACTGAAGCTTTCTTT. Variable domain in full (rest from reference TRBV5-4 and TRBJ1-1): ETGVTQSPTHLIKTRGQQVTLRCSSQSGHNTVSWYQQALGQGPQFIFQYYREEENGRGNFPPRFSGLQFPNYSSELNVNALELDDSALYLCASSFFMVNTEAFFGQGTRLTVV.

DNA for the CDR3: TGTGCCAGTAGTATAGTCAGGGAAAGGAACACTGAAGCTTTCTTT. Translating gives CASSIVRERNTEAFF. The V gene is TRBV19, the J gene TRBJ1-1; D might be TRBD1 (5 bases). Germline loops: CDR1 LNHDA, CDR2 SQIVND (reference sequence). The CDR3 loop spans 15 amino acids. The germline V and J ends were trimmed by 1 base and 1 base, with 10 bases remaining between them.

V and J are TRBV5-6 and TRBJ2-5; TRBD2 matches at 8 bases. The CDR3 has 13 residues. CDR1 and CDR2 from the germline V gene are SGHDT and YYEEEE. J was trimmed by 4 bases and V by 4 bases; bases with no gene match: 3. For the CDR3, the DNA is TGTGCCAGCAGCCGGACTAGCTTAGAGACCCAGTACTTC. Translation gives CASSRTSLETQYF.

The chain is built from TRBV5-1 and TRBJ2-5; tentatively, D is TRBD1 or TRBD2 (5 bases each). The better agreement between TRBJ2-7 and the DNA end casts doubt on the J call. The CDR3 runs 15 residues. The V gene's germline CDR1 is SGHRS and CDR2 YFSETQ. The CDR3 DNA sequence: TGCGCCAGCAGCTTGGTAGGGACCCAGGCCGACGAGCAGTACTTC. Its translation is CASSLVGTQADEQYF.

The CDR3 coding sequence is TGTGCCAGCAGCCTTAGCGGGAGGGCGAATGGGGAGCTGTTTTTT. Encoded protein: CASSLSGRANGELFF. V usage is TRBV7-3 and J usage is TRBJ2-2; 11 bases agree with TRBD2. The CDR3 is made up of 15 amino acids. Germline-derived CDR1 and CDR2 are SGHTA and FQGTGA. V trimming: 5 bases; J trimming: 8 bases; junction bases outside the gene matches: 7.

This CDR3 is CASSEYKNTEAFF. The CDR3 DNA is TGTGCCAGCAGTGAGTATAAGAACACTGAAGCTTTCTTT. The chain is built from TRBV6-1 and TRBJ1-1; D call uncertain. Germline CDR1 MNHNS, CDR2 SASEGT. V gave up 3 bases and J gave up 1 base, with 6 bases separating them. The CDR3 length is 13 residues.

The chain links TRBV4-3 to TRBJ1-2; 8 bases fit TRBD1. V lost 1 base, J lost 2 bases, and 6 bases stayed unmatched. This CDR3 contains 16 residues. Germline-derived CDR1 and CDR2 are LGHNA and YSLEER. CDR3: CASSQGTGIQNYGYTF. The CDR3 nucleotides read TGCGCCAGCAGCCAAGGGACAGGGATTCAAAACTATGGCTACACCTTC.

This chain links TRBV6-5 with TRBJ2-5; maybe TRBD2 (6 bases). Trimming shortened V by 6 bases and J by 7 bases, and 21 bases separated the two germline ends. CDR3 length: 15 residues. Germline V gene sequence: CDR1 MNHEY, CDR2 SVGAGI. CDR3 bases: TGTGCCAGCAGATCAACTCGGGAGCCCGTGGGGACCCAGTACTTC. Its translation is CASRSTREPVGTQYF.

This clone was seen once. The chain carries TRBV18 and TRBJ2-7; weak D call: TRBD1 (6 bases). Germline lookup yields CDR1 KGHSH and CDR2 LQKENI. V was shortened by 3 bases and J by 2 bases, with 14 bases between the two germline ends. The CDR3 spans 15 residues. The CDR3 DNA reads TGTGCCAGCTCACCTCAAGAGGACAGTCCCTACGAGCAGTACTTC. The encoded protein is CASSPQEDSPYEQYF.

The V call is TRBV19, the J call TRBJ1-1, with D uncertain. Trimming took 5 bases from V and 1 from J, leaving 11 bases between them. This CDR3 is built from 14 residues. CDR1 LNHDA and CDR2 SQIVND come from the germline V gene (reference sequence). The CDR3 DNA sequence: TGTGCCAGTAGTCCTACAAGCGCGAACACTGAAGCTTTCTTT. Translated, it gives CASSPTSANTEAFF.

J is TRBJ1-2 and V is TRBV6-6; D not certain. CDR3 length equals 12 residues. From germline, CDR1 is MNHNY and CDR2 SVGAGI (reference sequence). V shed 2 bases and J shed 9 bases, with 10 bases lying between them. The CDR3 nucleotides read TGTGCCAGCAGTTACGGGTCCCAGCGCTACACCTTC. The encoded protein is CASSYGSQRYTF.

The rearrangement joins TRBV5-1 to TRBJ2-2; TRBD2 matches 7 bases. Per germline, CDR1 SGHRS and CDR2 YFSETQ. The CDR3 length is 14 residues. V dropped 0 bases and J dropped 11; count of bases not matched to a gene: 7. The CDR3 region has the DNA TGCGCCAGCAGCTTGGGTACGGGAGGTATCGAGCTGTTTTTT. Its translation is CASSLGTGGIELFF.

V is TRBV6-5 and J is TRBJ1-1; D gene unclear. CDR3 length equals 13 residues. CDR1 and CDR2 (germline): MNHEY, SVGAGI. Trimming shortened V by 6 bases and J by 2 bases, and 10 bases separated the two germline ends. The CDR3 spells CASSSNFNTEAFF. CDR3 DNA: TGTGCCAGCAGCTCAAATTTTAACACTGAAGCTTTCTTT.

CDR3 residues: CASSLLSGRETQYF. Here the CDR3 DNA reads TGCGCCAGCAGCTTGCTTAGCGGGAGAGAGACCCAGTACTTC. V is TRBV5-1 and J is TRBJ2-5, with TRBD2 matching over 9 bases. This CDR3 has 14 amino acids. Germline V gives CDR1 SGHRS, CDR2 YFSETQ. The V gene end was trimmed by 1 base and the J gene end by 4 bases; junction bases not matched to a gene: 2. The entire variable domain, with the rest obtained from reference TRBV5-1 and TRBJ2-5, is as follows: KAGVTQTPRYLIKTRGQQVTLSCSPISGHRSVSWYQQTPGQGLQFLFEYFSETQRNKGNFPGRFSGRQFSNSRSEMNVSTLELGDSALYLCASSLLSGRETQYFGPGTRLLVL.

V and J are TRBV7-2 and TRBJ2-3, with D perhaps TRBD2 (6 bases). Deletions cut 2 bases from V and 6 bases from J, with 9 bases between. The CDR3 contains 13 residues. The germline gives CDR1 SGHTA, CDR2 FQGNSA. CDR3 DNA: TGTGCCAGCAGCTTAATCCGGGAGGATACGCAGTATTTT. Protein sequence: CASSLIREDTQYF.

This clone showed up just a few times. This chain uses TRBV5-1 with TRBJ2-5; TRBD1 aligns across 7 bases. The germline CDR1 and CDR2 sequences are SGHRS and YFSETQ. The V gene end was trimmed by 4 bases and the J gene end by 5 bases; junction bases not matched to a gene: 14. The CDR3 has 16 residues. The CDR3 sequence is CASSQENRGEWETQYF. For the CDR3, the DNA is TGCGCCAGCAGCCAAGAAAACAGGGGTGAATGGGAGACCCAGTACTTC.